This passage covers 4 T cell receptor beta chains from one sample sequenced in a study of blood T cell repertoires in COVID-19. Repertoires were generated with immunoSEQ multiplex PCR, while TCRdb's copy carries only in-frame clones and drops some. The sample lists under 200,000 clones, about 85% occurring once. Sequenced material: PBMCs or T cells enriched from blood (not recorded which). These receptors were obtained from a woman between 40 and 50 years old with acute COVID-19.

This clone appeared a few times. The chain combines TRBV19 with TRBJ1-2; 7 nucleotides match TRBD1. J lost 3 bases, V lost 4 bases, and 8 bases had no gene match. Germline CDR1 is LNHDA and CDR2 is SQIVND (reference sequence). This CDR3 has 15 residues. The DNA for the CDR3 is TGTGCCAGTAGTACCTCTCAGGGGGTTGACTATGGCTACACCTTC. Amino acids: CASSTSQGVDYGYTF.

The count of this clone is one. The rearrangement joins TRBV5-4 to TRBJ2-3; possible D gene TRBD2, 5 bases. The germline CDR1 and CDR2 sequences are SGHNT and YYREEE (reference sequence). The CDR3 is made up of 16 amino acids. V gave up 1 base and J gave up 5 bases, with 17 bases separating them. The CDR3 DNA reads TGTGCCAGCAGCTTGATCGGGAAACCCTTGAAAGATACGCAGTATTTT. This codes for CASSLIGKPLKDTQYF.

This chain uses TRBV7-6 with TRBJ2-3; 12 bases match TRBD2. In germline, CDR1 is SGHVS, CDR2 FNYEAQ. The ends lost 5 bases at V and 4 bases at J; junction bases unmatched: 4. The CDR3 runs 15 residues. The CDR3 DNA reads TGTGCCAGCAGCCCCCGGACTAGCGGGGCAGATACGCAGTATTTT. Translated, it gives CASSPRTSGADTQYF. Full variable domain (outside the CDR3, taken from reference TRBV7-6 and TRBJ2-3): GAGVSQSPRYKVTKRGQDVALRCDPISGHVSLYWYRQALGQGPEFLTYFNYEAQQDKSGLPNDRFSAERPEGSISTLTIQRTEQRDSAMYRCASSPRTSGADTQYFGPGTRLTVL.

The chain couples TRBV9 to TRBJ1-6; TRBD1 might be the D (6 bases). CDR3 length: 13 residues. Trimming shortened V by 2 bases and J by 11 bases, and 11 bases separated the two germline ends. Germline values: CDR1 SGDLS, CDR2 YYNGEE. The CDR3 nucleotides are TGTGCCAGCAGCGTGGACAGCAGGGCACCCCTCCACTTT. Its protein is CASSVDSRAPLHF.